The TCR beta chain described here comes from a study of blood T cell repertoires in COVID-19. Study overall: COVID-19 samples, acute and convalescent, were from the United States, Italy and Spain. Nucleic acid was either cDNA or gDNA, and it came from T cells, B-cell-depleted T cells, or PBMCs.

The Seattle patients joined while their infection was active and were tracked longitudinally afterward. The ends were cut back, 3 bases at V and 3 bases at J, with 11 bases in the middle. The CDR3 contains 15 residues. The germline V gene encodes CDR1 LNHDA and CDR2 SQIVND (reference sequence). Original methodology: Amplification from reference gene primers served as the basis for estimated nucleated cell counts. Method: immunoSEQ multiplex PCR; TCRdb's copy keeps in-frame clones and lacks some. V, J and clone size reflect that table, while D and trimming were determined from the DNA. The table lists 250,000 to 350,000 clones, 65% to 85% of them singletons.

This receptor was taken from a human donor with COVID-19, enrolled during active disease. The donor label of this sample is uncertain. The specimen was peripheral blood. The chain employs TRBV19 and TRBJ1-4; D is uncertain. CDR3 in amino acids: CASSIEQQPNEKLFF. The CDR3 region has the DNA TGTGCCAGTAGTATCGAACAGCAACCTAATGAAAAACTGTTTTTT. The full variable domain, with the rest looked up from reference TRBV19 and TRBJ1-4, is DGGITQSPKYLFRKEGQNVTLSCEQNLNHDAMYWYRQDPGQGLRLIYYSQIVNDFQKGDIAEGYSVSREKKESFPLTVTSAQKNPTAFYLCASSIEQQPNEKLFFGSGTQLSVL.